Listed below are T cell receptor beta chains from one sample, sequenced in a study of vaccination effects on CD4 cells after COVID-19. Their cognate antigens are unknown. Sequencing was performed with immunoSEQ multiplex PCR; in TCRdb, only in-frame clones are kept and a portion is missing. The sample holds around 50,000 clones; under 85% are singletons and the top ten take 5% to 6.5%. The starting material was CD4+ T cells from PBMCs cultured without peptide, obtained after COVID-19 vaccination. The origin of the receptors is a human donor who had a prior SARS-CoV-2 infection. Both conserved end residues are part of each CDR3. D genes are given only for firm matches. Size tells how often a clone was seen (once, few, many) or the class of an expanded clone, and some rows leave it out.

j_gene: TRBJ2-4
v_gene: TRBV7-3
d_gene: -
abundance: -
CDR3nt: TGTGCCAGCAGCTTAGGGGGTACAGGTAACATTCAGTACTTC
CDR3aa: CASSLGGTGNIQYF

j_gene: TRBJ2-3
v_gene: TRBV11-1
d_gene: -
abundance: -
CDR3nt: TGTGCCAGCAGCCCCGCAGATACGCAGTATTTT
CDR3aa: CASSPADTQYF

j_gene: TRBJ2-2
v_gene: TRBV7-2
d_gene: -
abundance: -
CDR3nt: TGTGCCAGCAGCTTAGCAGCCGGGCGGCAGTTGGAGCTGTTTTTT
CDR3aa: CASSLAAGRQLELFF

j_gene: TRBJ2-4
v_gene: TRBV6-1
d_gene: -
abundance: -
CDR3nt: TGTGCCAGCAGTGAAGCCCGGTCGAAAAACATTCAGTACTTC
CDR3aa: CASSEARSKNIQYF

j_gene: TRBJ1-3
v_gene: TRBV29-1
d_gene: -
abundance: -
CDR3nt: TGCAGACTTTCGAGGGGTAAATTATTTACTGGAAACACCATATATTTT
CDR3aa: CRLSRGKLFTGNTIYF

j_gene: TRBJ2-7
v_gene: TRBV9
d_gene: -
abundance: -
CDR3nt: TGTGCCAGCAGCGTAGCCCCCTGGGGGGCCTACTACGAGCAGTACTTC
CDR3aa: CASSVAPWGAYYEQYF

j_gene: TRBJ1-2
v_gene: TRBV18
d_gene: TRBD1
abundance: -
CDR3nt: TGTGCCAGCTCTTCCGACAGGGGTGGCATCTATGGCTACACCTTC
CDR3aa: CASSSDRGGIYGYTF

j_gene: TRBJ2-7
v_gene: TRBV7-2
d_gene: -
abundance: -
CDR3nt: TGTGCCAGCAGCTTAGATGTGGGGCGCGGGGACGAGCAGTACTTC
CDR3aa: CASSLDVGRGDEQYF

j_gene: TRBJ1-1
v_gene: TRBV5-1
d_gene: -
abundance: -
CDR3nt: TGCGCCAGCAGCTTGGGGCCCCAGGGAAATTGGAACACTGAAGCTTTCTTT
CDR3aa: CASSLGPQGNWNTEAFF

j_gene: TRBJ2-7
v_gene: TRBV9
d_gene: -
abundance: -
CDR3nt: TGTGCCAGCAGCCCCCGGGACGGGAAAACCTACGAGCAGTACTTC
CDR3aa: CASSPRDGKTYEQYF

j_gene: TRBJ2-5
v_gene: TRBV2
d_gene: -
abundance: -
CDR3nt: TGTGCCAGCAGTGGACAACGAGAATACCGGACCCAGTACTTC
CDR3aa: CASSGQREYRTQYF

j_gene: TRBJ2-5
v_gene: TRBV5-4
d_gene: -
abundance: -
CDR3nt: TGTGCCAGCAGCCCTGGCAGGGAGACCCAGTACTTC
CDR3aa: CASSPGRETQYF

j_gene: TRBJ2-7
v_gene: TRBV6-2/TRBV6-3
d_gene: TRBD2
abundance: -
CDR3nt: TGTGCCAGCAGCCCGCTTCGAGCGGGGGATTTCTCCTACGAGCAGTACTTC
CDR3aa: CASSPLRAGDFSYEQYF

j_gene: TRBJ1-4
v_gene: TRBV4-3
d_gene: -
abundance: -
CDR3nt: TGCGCCAGCAGCCAAGATTTTGTAGGGGGTAATGAAAAACTGTTTTTT
CDR3aa: CASSQDFVGGNEKLFF

j_gene: TRBJ1-2
v_gene: TRBV21-1
d_gene: -
abundance: -
CDR3nt: TGTGCCAGCAGAATGGCAGGGGGTTTTTATGGCTACACCTTC
CDR3aa: CASRMAGGFYGYTF

j_gene: TRBJ2-1
v_gene: TRBV7-3
d_gene: TRBD2
abundance: -
CDR3nt: TGTGCCAGCAGCCAGGGACTAGCGTCCTACAATGAGCAGTTCTTC
CDR3aa: CASSQGLASYNEQFF

j_gene: TRBJ2-5
v_gene: TRBV20-1
d_gene: -
abundance: few
CDR3nt: TGCAGTCGCCTACGATCAGAGACCCAGTACTTC
CDR3aa: CSRLRSETQYF

j_gene: TRBJ2-7
v_gene: TRBV5-1
d_gene: TRBD2
abundance: -
CDR3nt: TGCGCCAGCAGCCTGACCTCTAGCGGGTTCTCCTACGAGCAGTACTTC
CDR3aa: CASSLTSSGFSYEQYF

j_gene: TRBJ1-2
v_gene: TRBV11-3
d_gene: TRBD1
abundance: -
CDR3nt: TGTGCCAGCAGCCCGAGCCGACAGGGGGCGATTGGCTACACCTTC
CDR3aa: CASSPSRQGAIGYTF

j_gene: TRBJ2-1
v_gene: TRBV10-3
d_gene: TRBD2
abundance: -
CDR3nt: TGTGCCATCAGCGGGAGGGCTTACAATGAGCAGTTCTTC
CDR3aa: CAISGRAYNEQFF

j_gene: TRBJ2-3
v_gene: TRBV6-5
d_gene: -
abundance: -
CDR3nt: TGTGCCAGCAGTCCCCCGGGGACAGATACGCAGTATTTT
CDR3aa: CASSPPGTDTQYF

j_gene: TRBJ2-2
v_gene: TRBV9
d_gene: TRBD2
abundance: -
CDR3nt: TGTGCCAGCAGCGCCCGGCAGTATTTAGCGGGGATTAACACCGGGGAGCTGTTTTTT
CDR3aa: CASSARQYLAGINTGELFF

j_gene: TRBJ2-3
v_gene: TRBV6-5
d_gene: TRBD2
abundance: -
CDR3nt: TGTGCCAGCAGTTTTGGACTAGCGGGGGTCACAGATACGCAGTATTTT
CDR3aa: CASSFGLAGVTDTQYF

j_gene: TRBJ2-1
v_gene: TRBV15
d_gene: -
abundance: few
CDR3nt: TGTGCCACCAGCAGAGATAGGGAGGCCCGCCTGAAGAGCGAGCAGTTCTTC
CDR3aa: CATSRDREARLKSEQFF

j_gene: TRBJ1-1
v_gene: TRBV11-3
d_gene: -
abundance: -
CDR3nt: TGTGCCAGCAGCTTAGTTCCACCTGAAGCTTTCTTT
CDR3aa: CASSLVPPEAFF

j_gene: TRBJ1-1
v_gene: TRBV9
d_gene: -
abundance: -
CDR3nt: TGTGCCAGCAGCGCGGAGCTCAGGGGCACTGAAGCTTTCTTT
CDR3aa: CASSAELRGTEAFF

j_gene: TRBJ1-1
v_gene: TRBV6-4
d_gene: -
abundance: -
CDR3nt: TGTGCCAGCAGCCGGGGCCGAGACACTGAAGCTTTCTTT
CDR3aa: CASSRGRDTEAFF

j_gene: TRBJ2-7
v_gene: TRBV2
d_gene: -
abundance: once
CDR3nt: TGTGCCAGCAGTGAAGGGGGGCGGATAGAAACCCTCGAGCAGTACTTC
CDR3aa: CASSEGGRIETLEQYF

j_gene: TRBJ2-2
v_gene: TRBV5-1
d_gene: -
abundance: -
CDR3nt: TGCGCCAGCAGCTTGAGGACAGTTCAGGAAGGGGAGCTGTTTTTT
CDR3aa: CASSLRTVQEGELFF

j_gene: TRBJ1-1
v_gene: TRBV4-3
d_gene: -
abundance: -
CDR3nt: TGCGCCAGCAGCCAAGAGGTCGAAGGGGATCGAGCTTTCTTT
CDR3aa: CASSQEVEGDRAFF

j_gene: TRBJ2-5
v_gene: TRBV2
d_gene: -
abundance: -
CDR3nt: TGTGCCACCGTCAAGAATCTAGGGGAGACCCAGTACTTC
CDR3aa: CATVKNLGETQYF

j_gene: TRBJ1-2
v_gene: TRBV15
d_gene: TRBD1
abundance: -
CDR3nt: TGTGCCACCAGCAGAGACCCACAGGGGGCCTTTGGCTACACCTTC
CDR3aa: CATSRDPQGAFGYTF

j_gene: TRBJ2-1
v_gene: TRBV7-3
d_gene: TRBD2
abundance: -
CDR3nt: TGTGCCAGCAGCTTAACGTTCAGCGGGATCAATGAGCAGTTCTTC
CDR3aa: CASSLTFSGINEQFF

j_gene: TRBJ2-1
v_gene: TRBV5-1
d_gene: TRBD2
abundance: -
CDR3nt: TGCGCCAGCAGCTCGTCGACTAGCCCCAATGAGCAGTTCTTC
CDR3aa: CASSSSTSPNEQFF

j_gene: TRBJ1-6
v_gene: TRBV2
d_gene: -
abundance: -
CDR3nt: TGTGCCAGCACCTCCAGGCAGGGAGGGGTTTCACCCCTCCACTTT
CDR3aa: CASTSRQGGVSPLHF

j_gene: TRBJ2-1
v_gene: TRBV24-1
d_gene: -
abundance: -
CDR3nt: TGTGCCACCAGTGACCCGGGGAATGAGCAGTTCTTC
CDR3aa: CATSDPGNEQFF

j_gene: TRBJ1-1
v_gene: TRBV11-3
d_gene: -
abundance: -
CDR3nt: TGTGCCAGCAGCTTATCTACTGAAGCTTTCTTT
CDR3aa: CASSLSTEAFF

j_gene: TRBJ1-4
v_gene: TRBV9
d_gene: TRBD1
abundance: -
CDR3nt: TGTGCCAGCAGCGAGGGACAGCTTAATGAAAAACTGTTTTTT
CDR3aa: CASSEGQLNEKLFF

j_gene: TRBJ1-1
v_gene: TRBV6-6
d_gene: -
abundance: -
CDR3nt: TGTGCCAGCAGCGCGTACGGGAGAGAAGCTTTCTTT
CDR3aa: CASSAYGREAFF

j_gene: TRBJ2-1
v_gene: TRBV12-5
d_gene: -
abundance: -
CDR3nt: TGTGCTAGTGGTTTGAACAACGAGCAGTTCTTC
CDR3aa: CASGLNNEQFF

j_gene: TRBJ1-5
v_gene: TRBV7-2
d_gene: -
abundance: -
CDR3nt: TGTGCCAGCAGCTTAGGAGGACTCCTTGGTCAGCCCCAGCATTTT
CDR3aa: CASSLGGLLGQPQHF

j_gene: TRBJ1-2
v_gene: TRBV2
d_gene: TRBD1
abundance: -
CDR3nt: TGTGCCAGCAGTGAGGGACAGCTCCTCTGGGGCTACACCTTC
CDR3aa: CASSEGQLLWGYTF

j_gene: TRBJ2-7
v_gene: TRBV6-2/TRBV6-3
d_gene: -
abundance: -
CDR3nt: TGTGCCAGCAGTTCACGACCGTCCTACGAGCAGTACTTC
CDR3aa: CASSSRPSYEQYF